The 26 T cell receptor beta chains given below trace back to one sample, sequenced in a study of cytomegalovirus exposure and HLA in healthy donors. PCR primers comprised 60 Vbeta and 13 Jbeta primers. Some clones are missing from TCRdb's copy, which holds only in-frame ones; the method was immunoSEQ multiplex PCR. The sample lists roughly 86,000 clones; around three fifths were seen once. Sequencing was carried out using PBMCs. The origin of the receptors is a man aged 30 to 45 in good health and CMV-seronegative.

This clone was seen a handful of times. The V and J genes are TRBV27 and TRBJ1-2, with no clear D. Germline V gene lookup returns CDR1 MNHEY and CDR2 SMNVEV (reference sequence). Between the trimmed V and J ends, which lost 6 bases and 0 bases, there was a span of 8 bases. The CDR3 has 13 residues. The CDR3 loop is CASRGSANYGYTF. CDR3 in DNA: TGTGCCAGCAGGGGCTCAGCTAACTATGGCTACACCTTC.

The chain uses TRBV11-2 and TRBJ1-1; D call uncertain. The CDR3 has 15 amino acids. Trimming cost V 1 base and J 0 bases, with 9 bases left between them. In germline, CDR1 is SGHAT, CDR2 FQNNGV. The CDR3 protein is CASSLVWQLNTEAFF. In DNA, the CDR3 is TGTGCCAGCAGCTTAGTCTGGCAGTTGAACACTGAAGCTTTCTTT.

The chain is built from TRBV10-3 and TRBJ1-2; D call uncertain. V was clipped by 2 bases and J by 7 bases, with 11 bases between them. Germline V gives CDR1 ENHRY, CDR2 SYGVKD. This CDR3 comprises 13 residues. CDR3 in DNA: TGTGCCATCAGTGAGGGGGAGGGAGTTGGCTACACCTTC. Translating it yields CAISEGEGVGYTF.

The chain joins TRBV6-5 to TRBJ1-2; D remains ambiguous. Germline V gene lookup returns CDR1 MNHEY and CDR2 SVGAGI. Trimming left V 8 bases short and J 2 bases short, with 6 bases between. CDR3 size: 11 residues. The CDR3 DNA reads TGTGCCAGCGAACAGAACTATGGCTACACCTTC. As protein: CASEQNYGYTF.

The CDR3, as DNA: TGTGCCAGCAGCCTAGGCAACGGGGGAACTAATGAAAAACTGTTTTTT. The encoded protein is CASSLGNGGTNEKLFF. This chain uses TRBV5-8 with TRBJ1-4; the D gene is possibly TRBD1 (5 bases). Trimming stripped 4 bases from V and 1 base from J, with 14 bases between. Germline lookup yields CDR1 SGHTS and CDR2 YDEGEE. The CDR3 is 16 amino acids.

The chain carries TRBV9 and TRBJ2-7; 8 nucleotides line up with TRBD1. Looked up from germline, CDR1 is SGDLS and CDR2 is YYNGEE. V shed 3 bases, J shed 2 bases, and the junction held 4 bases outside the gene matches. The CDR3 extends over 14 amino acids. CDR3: CASSAMDRAYEQYF. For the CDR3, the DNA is TGTGCCAGCAGCGCGATGGACAGGGCCTACGAGCAGTACTTC.

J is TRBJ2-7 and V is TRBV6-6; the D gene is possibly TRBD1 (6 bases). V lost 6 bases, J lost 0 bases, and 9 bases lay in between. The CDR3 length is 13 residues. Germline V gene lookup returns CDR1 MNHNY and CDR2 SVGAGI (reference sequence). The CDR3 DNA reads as TGTGCCAGCAGACCAGGGGACTCCTACGAGCAGTACTTC. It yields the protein CASRPGDSYEQYF.

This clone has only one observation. The chain's CDR3 is CSVNFSGLRNYEQYF. The CDR3 bases are TGCAGCGTAAATTTTAGCGGGCTGCGTAACTACGAGCAGTACTTC. The V call is TRBV29-1, the J call TRBJ2-7, with 7 bases aligning to TRBD2. The ends lost 6 bases at V and 3 bases at J; junction bases unmatched: 14. CDR1 and CDR2 from the germline V gene are SQVTM and ANQGSEA. The CDR3 length is 15 residues.

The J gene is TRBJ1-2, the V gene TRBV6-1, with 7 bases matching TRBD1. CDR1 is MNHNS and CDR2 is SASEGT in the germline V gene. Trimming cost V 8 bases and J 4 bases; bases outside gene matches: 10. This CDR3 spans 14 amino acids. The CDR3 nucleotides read TGTGCCAGCGGCAGGACCGGGACAGCCTATGGCTACACCTTC. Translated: CASGRTGTAYGYTF.

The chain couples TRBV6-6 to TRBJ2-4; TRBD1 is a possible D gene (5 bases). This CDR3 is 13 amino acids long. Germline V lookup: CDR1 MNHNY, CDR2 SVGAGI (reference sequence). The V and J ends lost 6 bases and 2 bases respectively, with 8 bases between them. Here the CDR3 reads CASSQGTKNIQYF. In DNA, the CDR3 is TGTGCCAGCAGCCAGGGAACCAAAAACATTCAGTACTTC.

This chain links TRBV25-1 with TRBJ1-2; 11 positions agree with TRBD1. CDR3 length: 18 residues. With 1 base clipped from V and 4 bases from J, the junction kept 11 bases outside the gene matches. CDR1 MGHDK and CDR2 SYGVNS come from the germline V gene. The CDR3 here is CASSESGTGGGLSYGYTF. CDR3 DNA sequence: TGTGCCAGCAGTGAATCGGGGACAGGGGGAGGGCTATCCTATGGCTACACCTTC.

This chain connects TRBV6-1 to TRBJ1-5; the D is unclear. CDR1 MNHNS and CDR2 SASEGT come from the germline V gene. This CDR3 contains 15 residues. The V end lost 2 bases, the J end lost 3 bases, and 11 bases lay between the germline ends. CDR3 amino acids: CASSESGWDNQPQHF. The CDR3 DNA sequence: TGTGCCAGCAGTGAATCGGGGTGGGACAATCAGCCCCAGCATTTT.

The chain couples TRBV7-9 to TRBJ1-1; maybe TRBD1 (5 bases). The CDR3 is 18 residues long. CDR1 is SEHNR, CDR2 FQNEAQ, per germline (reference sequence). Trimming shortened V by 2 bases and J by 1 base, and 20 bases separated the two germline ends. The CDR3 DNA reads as TGTGCCAGCAGCTTACGCCCAGGGCCAGAGGTGAGGAACACTGAAGCTTTCTTT. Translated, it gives CASSLRPGPEVRNTEAFF. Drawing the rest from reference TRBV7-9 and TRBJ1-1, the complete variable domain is DTGVSQNPRHKITKRGQNVTFRCDPISEHNRLYWYRQTLGQGPEFLTYFQNEAQLEKSRLLSDRFSAERPKGSFSTLEIQRTEQGDSAMYLCASSLRPGPEVRNTEAFFGQGTRLTVV.

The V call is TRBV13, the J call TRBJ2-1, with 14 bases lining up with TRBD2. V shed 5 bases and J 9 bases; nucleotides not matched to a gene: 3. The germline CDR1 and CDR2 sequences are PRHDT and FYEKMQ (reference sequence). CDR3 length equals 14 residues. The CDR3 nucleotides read TGTGCCAGCAGCCTGACTAGCGGGAGGGCTGAGCAGTTCTTC. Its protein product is CASSLTSGRAEQFF.

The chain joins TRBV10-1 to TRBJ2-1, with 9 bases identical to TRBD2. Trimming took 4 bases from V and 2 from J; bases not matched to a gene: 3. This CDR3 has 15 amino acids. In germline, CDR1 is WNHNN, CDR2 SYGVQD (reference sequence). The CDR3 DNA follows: TGCGCCAGCAGTGTAGCGGGAGATGCCTACAATGAGCAGTTCTTC. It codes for CASSVAGDAYNEQFF.

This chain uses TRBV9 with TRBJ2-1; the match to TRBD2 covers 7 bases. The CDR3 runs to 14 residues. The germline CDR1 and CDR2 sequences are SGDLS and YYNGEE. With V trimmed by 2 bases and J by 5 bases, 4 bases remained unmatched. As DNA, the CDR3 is TGTGCCAGCAGCGTGAGACTAGCCAACAATGAGCAGTTCTTC. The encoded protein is CASSVRLANNEQFF.

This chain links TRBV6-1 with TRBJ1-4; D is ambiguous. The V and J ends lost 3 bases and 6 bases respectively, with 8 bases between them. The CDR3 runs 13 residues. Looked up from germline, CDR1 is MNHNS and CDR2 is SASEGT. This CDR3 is CASSERGYEKLFF. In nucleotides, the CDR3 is TGTGCCAGCAGTGAGAGAGGGTATGAAAAACTGTTTTTT.

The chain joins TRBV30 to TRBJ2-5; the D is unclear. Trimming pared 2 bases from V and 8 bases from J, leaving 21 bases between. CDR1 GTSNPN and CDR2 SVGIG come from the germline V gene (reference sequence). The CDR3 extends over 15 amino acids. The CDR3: CAWSLSRVPTETQYF. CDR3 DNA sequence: TGTGCCTGGAGTCTTAGTCGGGTGCCTACCGAAACCCAGTACTTC.

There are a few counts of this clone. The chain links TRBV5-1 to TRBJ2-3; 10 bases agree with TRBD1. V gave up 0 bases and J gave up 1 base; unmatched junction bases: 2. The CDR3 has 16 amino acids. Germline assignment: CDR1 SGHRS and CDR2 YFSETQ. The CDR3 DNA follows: TGCGCCAGCAGCTTGGAAGGGACAGGGGGCACAGATACGCAGTATTTT. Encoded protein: CASSLEGTGGTDTQYF.

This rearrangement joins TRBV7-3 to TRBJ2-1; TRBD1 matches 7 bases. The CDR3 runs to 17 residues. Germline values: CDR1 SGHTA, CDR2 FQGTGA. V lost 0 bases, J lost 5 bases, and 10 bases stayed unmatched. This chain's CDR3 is CASSLTGGGQQNNEQFF. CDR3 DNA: TGTGCCAGCAGCTTAACGGGTGGGGGACAGCAAAACAATGAGCAGTTCTTC.

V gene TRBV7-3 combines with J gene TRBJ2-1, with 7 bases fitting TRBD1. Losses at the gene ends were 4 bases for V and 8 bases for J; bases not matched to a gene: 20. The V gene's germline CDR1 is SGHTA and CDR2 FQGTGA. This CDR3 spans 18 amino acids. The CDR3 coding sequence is TGTGCCAGCAGCTCCCTGAATTCCAGGGGGATGGTGGGCGATGAGCAGTTCTTC. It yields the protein CASSSLNSRGMVGDEQFF.

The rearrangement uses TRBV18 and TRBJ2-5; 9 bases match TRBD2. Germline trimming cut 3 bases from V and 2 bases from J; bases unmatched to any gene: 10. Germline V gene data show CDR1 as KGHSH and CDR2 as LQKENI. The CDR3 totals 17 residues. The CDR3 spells CASSPAAGGSLQETQYF. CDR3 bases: TGTGCCAGCTCACCGGCAGCGGGGGGATCCTTACAAGAGACCCAGTACTTC.

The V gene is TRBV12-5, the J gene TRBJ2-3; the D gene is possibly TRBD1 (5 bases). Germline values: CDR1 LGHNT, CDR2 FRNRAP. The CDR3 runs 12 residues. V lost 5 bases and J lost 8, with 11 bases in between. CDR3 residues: CASGPGQGTQYF. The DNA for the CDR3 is TGTGCTAGTGGTCCTGGGCAGGGTACGCAGTATTTT.

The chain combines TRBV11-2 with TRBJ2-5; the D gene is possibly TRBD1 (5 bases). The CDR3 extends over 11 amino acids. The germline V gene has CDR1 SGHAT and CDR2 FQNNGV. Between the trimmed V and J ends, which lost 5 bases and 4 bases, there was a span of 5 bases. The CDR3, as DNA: TGTGCCAGCAGCCAGGGAGAGACCCAGTACTTC. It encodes CASSQGETQYF. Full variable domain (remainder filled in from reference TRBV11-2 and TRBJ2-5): EAGVAQSPRYKIIEKRQSVAFWCNPISGHATLYWYQQILGQGPKLLIQFQNNGVVDDSQLPKDRFSAERLKGVDSTLKIQPAKLEDSAVYLCASSQGETQYFGPGTRLLVL.

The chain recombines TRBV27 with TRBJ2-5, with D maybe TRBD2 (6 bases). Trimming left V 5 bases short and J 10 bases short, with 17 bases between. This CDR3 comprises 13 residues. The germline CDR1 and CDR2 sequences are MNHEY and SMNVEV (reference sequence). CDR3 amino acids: CASSQDSPEGQYF. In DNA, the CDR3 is TGTGCCAGCAGTCAGGACTCTCCGGAGGGCCAGTACTTC.

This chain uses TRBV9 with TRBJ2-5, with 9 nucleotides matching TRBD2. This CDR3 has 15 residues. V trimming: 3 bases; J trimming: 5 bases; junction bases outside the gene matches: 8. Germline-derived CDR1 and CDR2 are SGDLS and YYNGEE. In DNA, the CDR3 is TGTGCCAGCAGCGAGGCCCTAGCGGGGATGGAGACCCAGTACTTC. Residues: CASSEALAGMETQYF.